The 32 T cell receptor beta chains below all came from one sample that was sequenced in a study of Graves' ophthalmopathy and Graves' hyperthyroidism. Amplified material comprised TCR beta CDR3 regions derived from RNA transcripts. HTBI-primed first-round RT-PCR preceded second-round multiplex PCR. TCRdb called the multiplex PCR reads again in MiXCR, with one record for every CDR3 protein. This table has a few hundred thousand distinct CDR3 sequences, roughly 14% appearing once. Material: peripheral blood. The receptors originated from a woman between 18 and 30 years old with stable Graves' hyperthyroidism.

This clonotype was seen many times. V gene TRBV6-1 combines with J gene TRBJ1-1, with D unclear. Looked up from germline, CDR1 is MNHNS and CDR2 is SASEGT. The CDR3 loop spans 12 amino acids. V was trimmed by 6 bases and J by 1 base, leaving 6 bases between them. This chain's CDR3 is CASSRGNTEAFF. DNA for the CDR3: TGTGCCAGCAGCAGAGGGAACACTGAAGCTTTCTTT.

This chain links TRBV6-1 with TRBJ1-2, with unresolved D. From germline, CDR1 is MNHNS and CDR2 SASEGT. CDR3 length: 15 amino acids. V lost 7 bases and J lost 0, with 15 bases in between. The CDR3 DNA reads TGTGCCAGCAACCCCCGACGGGAAGCTAACTATGGCTACACCTTC. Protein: CASNPRREANYGYTF.

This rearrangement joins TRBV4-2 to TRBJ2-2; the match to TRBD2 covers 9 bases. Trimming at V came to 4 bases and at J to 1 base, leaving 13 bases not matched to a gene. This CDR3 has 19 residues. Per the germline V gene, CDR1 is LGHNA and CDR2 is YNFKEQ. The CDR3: CASSLRRGGRLRNTGELFF. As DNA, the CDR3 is TGTGCCAGCAGCCTGCGGCGGGGGGGCCGACTTAGGAACACCGGGGAGCTGTTTTTT.

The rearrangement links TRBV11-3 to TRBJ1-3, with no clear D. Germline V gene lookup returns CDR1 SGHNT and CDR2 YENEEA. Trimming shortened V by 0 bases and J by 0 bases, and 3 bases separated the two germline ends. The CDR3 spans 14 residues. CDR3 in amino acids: CASSLEASGNTIYF. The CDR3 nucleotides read TGTGCCAGCAGCTTAGAAGCCTCTGGAAACACCATATATTTT. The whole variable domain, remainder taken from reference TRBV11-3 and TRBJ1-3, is EAGVVQSPRYKIIEKKQPVAFWCNPISGHNTLYWYLQNLGQGPELLIRYENEEAVDDSQLPKDRFSAERLKGVDSTLKIQPAELGDSAVYLCASSLEASGNTIYFGEGSWLTVV.

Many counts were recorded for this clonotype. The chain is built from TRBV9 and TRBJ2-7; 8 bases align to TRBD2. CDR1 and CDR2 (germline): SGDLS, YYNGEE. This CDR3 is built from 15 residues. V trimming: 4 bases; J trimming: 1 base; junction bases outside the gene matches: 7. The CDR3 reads CASSPSGGTSYEQYF. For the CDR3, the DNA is TGTGCCAGCAGCCCCAGCGGGGGCACTTCCTACGAGCAGTACTTC.

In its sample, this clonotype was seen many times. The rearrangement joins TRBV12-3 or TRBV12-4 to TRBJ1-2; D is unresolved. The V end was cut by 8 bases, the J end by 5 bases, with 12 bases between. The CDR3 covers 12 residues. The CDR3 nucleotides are TGTGCCAGCTTGACTGGAAAATATGGCTACACCTTC. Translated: CASLTGKYGYTF.

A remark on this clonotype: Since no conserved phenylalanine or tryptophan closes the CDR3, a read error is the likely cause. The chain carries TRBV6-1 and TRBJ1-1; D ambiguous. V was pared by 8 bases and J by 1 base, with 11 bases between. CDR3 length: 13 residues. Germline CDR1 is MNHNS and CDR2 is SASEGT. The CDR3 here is CASAWTGNTEAFV. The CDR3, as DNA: TGTGCCAGCGCCTGGACGGGGAACACTGAAGCTTTCGTT.

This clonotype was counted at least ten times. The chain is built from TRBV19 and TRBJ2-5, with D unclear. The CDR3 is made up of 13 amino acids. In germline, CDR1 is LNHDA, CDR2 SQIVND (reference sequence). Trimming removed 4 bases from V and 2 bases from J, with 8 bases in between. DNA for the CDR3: TGTGCCAGTAGTAGGCGACGGCAAGAGACCCAGTACTTC. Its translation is CASSRRRQETQYF.

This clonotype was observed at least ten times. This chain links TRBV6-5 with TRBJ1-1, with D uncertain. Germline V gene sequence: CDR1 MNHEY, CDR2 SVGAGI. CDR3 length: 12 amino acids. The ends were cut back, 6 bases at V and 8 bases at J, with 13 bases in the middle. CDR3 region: CASRREQSEAFF. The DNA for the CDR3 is TGTGCCAGCAGGAGGGAACAGAGCGAAGCTTTCTTT.

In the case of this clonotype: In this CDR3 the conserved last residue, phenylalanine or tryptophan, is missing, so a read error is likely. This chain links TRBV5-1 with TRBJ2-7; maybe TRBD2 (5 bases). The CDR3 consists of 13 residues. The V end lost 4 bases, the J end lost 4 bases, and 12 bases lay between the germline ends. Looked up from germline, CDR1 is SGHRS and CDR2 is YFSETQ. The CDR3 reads CASSGADHYEQYL. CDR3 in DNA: TGCGCCAGCAGCGGAGCGGACCATTACGAGCAGTACTTG.

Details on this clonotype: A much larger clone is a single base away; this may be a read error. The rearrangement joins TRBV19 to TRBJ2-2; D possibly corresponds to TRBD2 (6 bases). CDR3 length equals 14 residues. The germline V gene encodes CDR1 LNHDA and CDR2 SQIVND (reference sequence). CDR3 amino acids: CATKGPGNTGGLFF. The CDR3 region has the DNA TGTGCCACCAAGGGGCCGGGAAACACCGGGGGGCTGTTTTTT.

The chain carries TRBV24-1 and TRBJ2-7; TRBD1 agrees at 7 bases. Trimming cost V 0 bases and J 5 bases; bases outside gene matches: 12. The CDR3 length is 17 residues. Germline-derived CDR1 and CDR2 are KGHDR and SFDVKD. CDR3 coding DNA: TGTGCCACCAGTGATTTGCCCACCTTGCGGCAGGGGGACGAGCAGTACTTC. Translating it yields CATSDLPTLRQGDEQYF.

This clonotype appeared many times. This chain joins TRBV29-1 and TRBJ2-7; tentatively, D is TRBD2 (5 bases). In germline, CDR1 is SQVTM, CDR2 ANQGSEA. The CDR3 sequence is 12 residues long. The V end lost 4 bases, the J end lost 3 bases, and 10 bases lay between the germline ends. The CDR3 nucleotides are TGCAGCGTTGTAGAGGGTAACTACGAGCAGTACTTC. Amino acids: CSVVEGNYEQYF.

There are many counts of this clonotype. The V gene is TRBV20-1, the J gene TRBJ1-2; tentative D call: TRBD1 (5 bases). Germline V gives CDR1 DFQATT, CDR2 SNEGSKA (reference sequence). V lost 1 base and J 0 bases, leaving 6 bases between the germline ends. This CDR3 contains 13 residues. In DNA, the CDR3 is TGCAGTGCTAGAGTGACAGCTAACTATGGCTACACCTTC. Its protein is CSARVTANYGYTF.

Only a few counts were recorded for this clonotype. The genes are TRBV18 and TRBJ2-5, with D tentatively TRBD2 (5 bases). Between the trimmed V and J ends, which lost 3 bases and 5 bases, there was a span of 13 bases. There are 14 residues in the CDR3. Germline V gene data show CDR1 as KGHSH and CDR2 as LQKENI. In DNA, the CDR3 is TGTGCCAGCTCACCCCCCGCCGGGGTGGAGACCCAGTACTTC. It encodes CASSPPAGVETQYF.

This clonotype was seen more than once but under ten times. The CDR3 loop is CASSQVGATQAFF. CDR3 DNA sequence: TGTGCCAGCAGCCAGGTTGGTGCGACCCAAGCTTTCTTT. This chain links TRBV3-1 with TRBJ1-1, with D unclear. Trimming removed 3 bases from V and 9 bases from J, with 14 bases in between. The length of the CDR3 is 13 residues. The germline CDR1 and CDR2 sequences are LGHDT and YNNKEL (reference sequence). The variable domain in full, with the rest retrieved from reference TRBV3-1 and TRBJ1-1, is DTAVSQTPKYLVTQMGNDKSIKCEQNLGHDTMYWYKQDSKKFLKIMFSYNNKELIINETVPNRFSPKSPDKAHLNLHINSLELGDSAVYFCASSQVGATQAFFGQGTRLTVV.

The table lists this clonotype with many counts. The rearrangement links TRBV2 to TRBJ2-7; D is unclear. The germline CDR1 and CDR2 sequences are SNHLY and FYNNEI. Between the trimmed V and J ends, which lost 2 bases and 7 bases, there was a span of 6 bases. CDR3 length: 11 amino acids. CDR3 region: CASSESWEQYF. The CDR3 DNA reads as TGTGCCAGCAGTGAATCATGGGAGCAGTACTTC.

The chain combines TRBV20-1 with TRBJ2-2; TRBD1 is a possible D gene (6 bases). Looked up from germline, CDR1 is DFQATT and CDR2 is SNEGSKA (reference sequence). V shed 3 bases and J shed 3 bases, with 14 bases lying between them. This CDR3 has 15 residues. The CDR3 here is CSASQMGADTGELFF. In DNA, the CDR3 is TGCAGTGCTAGTCAGATGGGGGCCGACACCGGGGAGCTGTTTTTT.

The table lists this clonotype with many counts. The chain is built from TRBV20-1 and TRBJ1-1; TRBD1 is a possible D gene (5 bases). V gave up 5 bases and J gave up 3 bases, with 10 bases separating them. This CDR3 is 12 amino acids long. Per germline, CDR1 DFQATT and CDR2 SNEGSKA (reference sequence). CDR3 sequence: CSAVGGDTEAFF. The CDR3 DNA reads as TGCAGTGCTGTGGGGGGGGACACTGAAGCTTTCTTT.

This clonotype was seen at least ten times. CDR3 coding DNA: TGTGCCAGCAGGCGGGACTCCGGGACAAACTCTATAATGAACACTGAAGCTTTCTTT. Translated, it gives CASRRDSGTNSIMNTEAFF. This chain links TRBV6-4 with TRBJ1-1, with D possibly TRBD1 on 6 matching bases. V was pared by 6 bases and J by 0 bases, with 26 bases between. The CDR3 is 19 residues long. Germline V gene data show CDR1 as MRHNA and CDR2 as SNTAGT.

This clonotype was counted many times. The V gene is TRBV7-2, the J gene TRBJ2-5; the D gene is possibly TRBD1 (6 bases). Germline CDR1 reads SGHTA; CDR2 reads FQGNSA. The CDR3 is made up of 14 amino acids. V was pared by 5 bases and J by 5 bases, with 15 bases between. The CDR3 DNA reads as TGTGCCAGCAGCCTGCCCCAGGGGACGGAGACCCAGTACTTC. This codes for CASSLPQGTETQYF.

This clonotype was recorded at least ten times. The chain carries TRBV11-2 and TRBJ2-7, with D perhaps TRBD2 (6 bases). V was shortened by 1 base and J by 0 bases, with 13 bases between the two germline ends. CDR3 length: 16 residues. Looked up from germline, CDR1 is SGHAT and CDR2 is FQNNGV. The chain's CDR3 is CASSLGAGYLSYEQYF. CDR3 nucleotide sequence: TGTGCCAGCAGCTTAGGAGCGGGCTACCTCTCCTACGAGCAGTACTTC.

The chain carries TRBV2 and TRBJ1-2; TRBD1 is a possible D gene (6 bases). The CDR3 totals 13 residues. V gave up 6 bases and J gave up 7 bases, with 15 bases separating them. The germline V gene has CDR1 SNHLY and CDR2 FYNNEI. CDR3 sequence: CASRLQGISGYTF. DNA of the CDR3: TGTGCCAGCAGGTTACAGGGTATCTCTGGCTACACCTTC. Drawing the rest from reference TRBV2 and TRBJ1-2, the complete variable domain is EPEVTQTPSHQVTQMGQEVILRCVPISNHLYFYWYRQILGQKVEFLVSFYNNEISEKSEIFDDQFSVERPDGSNFTLKIRSTKLEDSAMYFCASRLQGISGYTFGSGTRLTVV.

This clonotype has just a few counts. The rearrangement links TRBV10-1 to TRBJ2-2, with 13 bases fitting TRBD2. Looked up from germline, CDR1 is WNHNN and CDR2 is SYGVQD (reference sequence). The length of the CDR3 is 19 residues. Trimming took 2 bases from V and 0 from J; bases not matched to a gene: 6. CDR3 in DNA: TGCGCCAGCAGTGAGGTCGGACTAGCGGGGGAATCGAACACCGGGGAGCTGTTTTTT. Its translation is CASSEVGLAGESNTGELFF.

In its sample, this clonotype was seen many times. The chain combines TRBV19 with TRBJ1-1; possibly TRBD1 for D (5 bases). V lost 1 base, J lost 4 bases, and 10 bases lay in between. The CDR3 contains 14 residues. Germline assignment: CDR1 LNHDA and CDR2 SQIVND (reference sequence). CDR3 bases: TGTGCCAGTAGTATAGTTGGGGGTGTCACTGAAGCTTTCTTT. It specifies CASSIVGGVTEAFF.

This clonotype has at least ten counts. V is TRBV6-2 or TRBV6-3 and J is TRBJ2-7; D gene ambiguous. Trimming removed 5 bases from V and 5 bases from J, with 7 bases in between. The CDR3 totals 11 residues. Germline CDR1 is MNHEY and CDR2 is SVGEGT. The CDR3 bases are TGTGCCAGCAGTCCCGCGAACGAGCAGTACTTC. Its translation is CASSPANEQYF.

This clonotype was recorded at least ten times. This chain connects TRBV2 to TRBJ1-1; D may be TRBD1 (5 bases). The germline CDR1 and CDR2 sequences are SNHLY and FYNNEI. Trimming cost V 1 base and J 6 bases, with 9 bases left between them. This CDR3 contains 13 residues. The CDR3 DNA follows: TGTGCCAGCAGTGAAGTGGGGGGGGCTGAAGCTTTCTTT. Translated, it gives CASSEVGGAEAFF.

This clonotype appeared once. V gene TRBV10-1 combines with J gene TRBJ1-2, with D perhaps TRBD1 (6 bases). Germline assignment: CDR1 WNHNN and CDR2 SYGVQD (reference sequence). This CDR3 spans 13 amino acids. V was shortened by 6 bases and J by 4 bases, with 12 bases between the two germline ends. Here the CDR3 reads CASSRDTVYGYTF. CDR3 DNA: TGCGCCAGCAGCCGGGACACGGTCTATGGCTACACCTTC.

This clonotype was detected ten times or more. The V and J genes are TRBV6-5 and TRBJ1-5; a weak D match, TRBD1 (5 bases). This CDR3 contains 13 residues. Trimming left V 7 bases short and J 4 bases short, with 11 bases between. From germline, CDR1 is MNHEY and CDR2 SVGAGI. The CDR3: CASTQGRNQPQHF. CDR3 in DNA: TGTGCCAGCACCCAGGGTCGGAATCAGCCCCAGCATTTT.

CDR3 nucleotides: TGTGCCAGCAGCTTAGCTAAGCCGGGACGTATGGATGGCTACACCTTC. This codes for CASSLAKPGRMDGYTF. This rearrangement joins TRBV11-2 to TRBJ1-2; a weak D match, TRBD1 (5 bases). The CDR3 extends over 16 amino acids. Germline CDR1 and CDR2: SGHAT and FQNNGV. Trimming left V 1 base short and J 6 bases short, with 18 bases between.

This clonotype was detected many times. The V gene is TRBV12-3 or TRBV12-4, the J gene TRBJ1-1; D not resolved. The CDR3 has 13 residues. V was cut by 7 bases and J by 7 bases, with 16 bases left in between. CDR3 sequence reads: CASTNLHPDEAFF. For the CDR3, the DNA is TGTGCCAGCACCAATCTTCACCCGGATGAAGCTTTCTTT.

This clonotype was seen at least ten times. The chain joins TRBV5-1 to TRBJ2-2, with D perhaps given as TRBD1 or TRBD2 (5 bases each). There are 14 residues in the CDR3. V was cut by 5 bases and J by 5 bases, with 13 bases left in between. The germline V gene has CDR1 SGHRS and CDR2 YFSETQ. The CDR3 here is CASRAGTVTGELFF. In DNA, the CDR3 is TGCGCCAGCAGGGCCGGGACGGTGACCGGGGAGCTGTTTTTT. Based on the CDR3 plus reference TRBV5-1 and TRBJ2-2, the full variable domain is KAGVTQTPRYLIKTRGQQVTLSCSPISGHRSVSWYQQTPGQGLQFLFEYFSETQRNKGNFPGRFSGRQFSNSRSEMNVSTLELGDSALYLCASRAGTVTGELFFGEGSRLTVL.